These 19 T cell receptor beta chains were all obtained from the same sample, sequenced in a study of blood T cell repertoires in COVID-19. The repertoire was sequenced with immunoSEQ multiplex PCR; TCRdb's copy has only in-frame clones and lacks some. This sample has about 430,000 clones, with around 91% found just once. The sample taken for sequencing was PBMCs or T cells enriched from blood (not recorded which). These TCRs come from a man between 25 and 39 years old who had recovered from COVID-19.

The gene calls are TRBV6-2 or TRBV6-3 and TRBJ2-5; D remains ambiguous. V lost 5 bases and J 5 bases, leaving 9 bases between the germline ends. Germline V gives CDR1 MNHEY, CDR2 SVGEGT. The CDR3 has 12 residues. In DNA, the CDR3 is TGTGCCAGCAGTGGTAGCCTGGAGACCCAGTACTTC. Residues: CASSGSLETQYF.

This clone was seen at least ten times. In the same sample, other DNA sequences code for this CDR3. V usage is TRBV5-6 and J usage is TRBJ2-7, with no clear D. Per the germline V gene, CDR1 is SGHDT and CDR2 is YYEEEE. The V end was cut by 3 bases, the J end by 6 bases, with 7 bases between. This CDR3 comprises 11 residues. The CDR3 reads CASSSGSEQYF. The CDR3 DNA reads as TGTGCCAGCAGCTCCGGGTCCGAGCAGTACTTC.

CDR3 region: CASSPRDRVAEQYF. CDR3 coding DNA: TGTGCCAGCTCACCTCGGGACAGGGTCGCCGAGCAGTACTTC. The chain carries TRBV18 and TRBJ2-7, with TRBD1 matching 9 bases. The germline V gene has CDR1 KGHSH and CDR2 LQKENI. There are 14 residues in the CDR3. V lost 3 bases and J lost 6; bases outside the gene matches: 6.

CDR3 coding DNA: TGTGCCAGCAGTTATACTTACGAGCAGTACTTC. This gives the protein CASSYTYEQYF. The chain couples TRBV6-2 or TRBV6-3 to TRBJ2-7; no firm D call. This CDR3 is 11 amino acids long. Trimming removed 3 bases at V and 4 bases at J, with 4 bases between. Per the germline V gene, CDR1 is MNHEY and CDR2 is SVGEGT.

This rearrangement joins TRBV5-5 to TRBJ1-6, with 9 bases identical to TRBD1. The CDR3 consists of 15 residues. V lost 0 bases to trimming and J lost 7 bases; unmatched junction nucleotides: 2. CDR1 is SGHKS, CDR2 YYEKEE, per germline (reference sequence). Here the CDR3 reads CASSLGGQGNSPLHF. CDR3 nucleotides: TGTGCCAGCAGCTTGGGGGGACAGGGAAATTCACCCCTCCACTTT. The full variable domain, its missing parts supplied by reference TRBV5-5 and TRBJ1-6, is DAGVTQSPTHLIKTRGQQVTLRCSPISGHKSVSWYQQVLGQGPQFIFQYYEKEERGRGNFPDRFSARQFPNYSSELNVNALLLGDSALYLCASSLGGQGNSPLHFGNGTRLTVT.

The gene calls are TRBV7-2 and TRBJ1-1; no clear D gene. With 5 bases removed from V and 0 bases from J, the gap between germline ends came to 19 bases. The CDR3 runs 17 residues. Germline V CDR1 and CDR2: SGHTA, FQGNSA. In DNA form, the CDR3 reads TGTGCCAGCAGCCCCCAAATTGCGCTGTCCATGAACACTGAAGCTTTCTTT. As protein: CASSPQIALSMNTEAFF.

The CDR3 DNA reads TGTGCCAGCAGACTAGGGCCCCTGGGGACCGGGGAGCTGTTTTTT. Translating it yields CASRLGPLGTGELFF. The gene calls are TRBV3-1 (or the pseudogene TRBV3-2) and TRBJ2-2; tentatively, D is TRBD2 (5 bases). The CDR3 extends over 15 amino acids. The V gene lost 6 bases and the J gene lost 5 bases, with 16 bases spanning the gap. Germline CDR1 reads LGHDT; CDR2 reads YNNKEL (reference sequence).

The chain uses TRBV9 and TRBJ2-7, with TRBD2 as a possible D gene (6 bases). The V gene lost 3 bases and the J gene lost 2 bases, with 12 bases spanning the gap. Germline assignment: CDR1 SGDLS and CDR2 YYNGEE. This CDR3 comprises 14 residues. The CDR3 spells CASSGSGATYEQYF. The CDR3 bases are TGTGCCAGCAGCGGTAGCGGAGCCACCTACGAGCAGTACTTC.

This chain uses TRBV7-2 with TRBJ2-7; 7 nucleotides line up with TRBD2. Per germline, CDR1 SGHTA and CDR2 FQGNSA. The CDR3 totals 15 residues. Trimming cost V 0 bases and J 3 bases; bases outside gene matches: 5. The CDR3 bases are TGTGCCAGCAGCTTAGCGTTGCTAGCGGTCTACGAGCAGTACTTC. Translation gives CASSLALLAVYEQYF.

The genes are TRBV27 and TRBJ2-5; 7 bases are shared with TRBD1. The CDR3 extends over 13 amino acids. J lost 4 bases, V lost 5 bases, and 4 bases had no gene match. Germline values: CDR1 MNHEY, CDR2 SMNVEV (reference sequence). The CDR3 is CASSLTGAETQYF. The CDR3 DNA is TGTGCCAGCAGTCTCACAGGGGCAGAGACCCAGTACTTC.

The rearrangement links TRBV4-1 to TRBJ2-1, with 7 nucleotides matching TRBD1. J was trimmed by 6 bases and V by 4 bases; bases with no gene match: 3. Germline CDR1 reads MGHRA; CDR2 reads YSYEKL. CDR3 length: 13 residues. The CDR3 DNA reads TGCGCCAGCAGCCCCGACAGGGTCAATGAGCAGTTCTTC. Translated, it gives CASSPDRVNEQFF.

This chain joins TRBV6-5 and TRBJ2-2; D is undetermined. Germline loops: CDR1 MNHEY, CDR2 SVGAGI. The V gene lost 8 bases and the J gene lost 6 bases, with 13 bases spanning the gap. The CDR3 is 13 amino acids. The CDR3 is CASFTSVPGELFF. The CDR3 DNA reads TGTGCCAGCTTCACGAGCGTTCCCGGGGAGCTGTTTTTT.

This chain links TRBV7-3 with TRBJ2-1; 13 bases map to TRBD2. The junction had 6 bases not matched to a gene; V was cut back by 5 bases and J by 5 bases. The CDR3 has 16 residues. Germline lookup yields CDR1 SGHTA and CDR2 FQGTGA. The CDR3 spells CASSAPGTSGNNEQFF. The DNA of the CDR3 is TGTGCCAGCAGCGCCCCCGGGACTAGCGGGAACAATGAGCAGTTCTTC.

V gene TRBV7-6 combines with J gene TRBJ2-5, with a possible D match to TRBD2 (6 bases). Between the trimmed V and J ends, which lost 1 base and 5 bases, there was a span of 14 bases. Germline V gene sequence: CDR1 SGHVS, CDR2 FNYEAQ. The CDR3 has 15 residues. In nucleotides, the CDR3 is TGTGCCAGCAGCTTAGTAGCGGCCGCGACGGAGACCCAGTACTTC. Encoded protein: CASSLVAAATETQYF.

The CDR3 sequence: CASSPDSNYGYTF. The CDR3 nucleotides are TGTGCCAGCAGCCCGGACAGCAACTATGGCTACACCTTC. The rearrangement links TRBV9 to TRBJ1-2; D possibly corresponds to TRBD1 (6 bases). The CDR3 is made up of 13 amino acids. Germline V lookup: CDR1 SGDLS, CDR2 YYNGEE. The V and J ends lost 4 bases and 2 bases respectively, with 9 bases between them.

The chain carries TRBV18 and TRBJ2-7, with TRBD2 matching over 10 bases. V was clipped by 1 base and J by 4 bases; unmatched bases: 7. In germline, CDR1 is KGHSH, CDR2 LQKENI. This CDR3 has 16 amino acids. The CDR3 region has the DNA TGTGCCAGCTCACCACTCACGTCTAGCGGGAGTTACGAGCAGTACTTC. This encodes CASSPLTSSGSYEQYF.

This clone was seen once. The chain has TRBV7-9 and TRBJ1-4, with 11 bases matching TRBD1. CDR1 is SEHNR and CDR2 is FQNEAQ in the germline V gene (reference sequence). V lost 6 bases to trimming and J lost 8 bases; unmatched junction nucleotides: 11. CDR3 length: 16 amino acids. The CDR3 here is CASSPPAGTGGEKLFF. The CDR3 DNA reads as TGTGCCAGCAGTCCACCCGCCGGGACAGGGGGAGAAAAACTGTTTTTT.

The chain combines TRBV10-3 with TRBJ2-7, with D possibly TRBD1 on 5 matching bases. V lost 0 bases to trimming and J lost 7 bases, with 16 bases between them. CDR1 is ENHRY and CDR2 is SYGVKD in the germline V gene. The CDR3 is made up of 15 amino acids. The CDR3 nucleotides are TGTGCCATCAGTGAGTCTGGGGCAGGTCTTCGAGAGCAGTACTTC. Protein product: CAISESGAGLREQYF.

The rearrangement uses TRBV5-4 and TRBJ2-6; TRBD2 is a possible D gene (7 bases). The CDR3 sequence is 17 residues long. The germline CDR1 and CDR2 sequences are SGHNT and YYREEE (reference sequence). Trimming removed 0 bases from V and 0 bases from J, with 10 bases in between. CDR3 coding DNA: TGTGCCAGCAGCTTGGACAGGGACTACTCTGGGGCCAACGTCCTGACTTTC. Its protein product is CASSLDRDYSGANVLTF.